Listed below are T cell receptor beta chains from one sample, sequenced in a study of OX40 agonist ivuxolimab in advanced cancers. Libraries were prepared by immunoSEQ multiplex PCR; TCRdb keeps only in-frame clonotypes and omits some of them. The sample holds 55,000 to 80,000 clones; over 75% are singletons and the top ten take about 5%. The sequences come from CD4+ or CD8+ T cells sorted from blood, collected in a trial of the OX40 agonist ivuxolimab. The origin of the receptors is an adult with an advanced solid tumor such as melanoma, head and neck, liver or kidney cancer. Both conserved end residues are part of each CDR3. The D gene is left open where the match is weak. Where a row states a size, it is once, few, many or the class of an expanded clone; other rows omit it.

TRBV27,TRBJ1-5,NA,TRBD1,16,TGTGCCAGCAGTTTACCCTACAGGGGAGGCAATCAGCCCCAGCATTTT,CASSLPYRGGNQPQHF
TRBV7-9,TRBJ1-4,NA,NA,15,TGTGCCAGCAGCTCAACTGCAGCAACTAATGAAAAACTGTTTTTT,CASSSTAATNEKLFF
TRBV19,TRBJ2-2,NA,TRBD1,16,TGTGCCAGTAGTAAGATCGGGACAGGGGAAACCGGGGAGCTGTTTTTT,CASSKIGTGETGELFF
TRBV7-2,TRBJ1-2,NA,NA,13,TGTGCCAGCAGCTTAGCCTCCTCCTATGGCTACACCTTC,CASSLASSYGYTF
TRBV4-2,TRBJ2-1,NA,TRBD2,14,TGTGCCAGCAGCCGGCGGGGGGGCCCCAATGAGCAGTTCTTC,CASSRRGGPNEQFF
TRBV5-1,TRBJ2-7,once,NA,12,TGCGCCAGCAGCCCCGACAATTACGAGCAGTACTTC,CASSPDNYEQYF
TRBV2,TRBJ2-7,NA,TRBD1,13,TGTGCCAGCAGTCGGGACAGAAACAACGAGCAGTACTTC,CASSRDRNNEQYF
TRBV7-6,TRBJ2-1,NA,NA,13,TGTGCCAGCAGCTTAGAACTAGCCAATGAGCAGTTCTTC,CASSLELANEQFF
TRBV6-1,TRBJ1-4,NA,NA,12,TGTGCCAGCAGTGAGGGAGGAGAAAAACTGTTTTTT,CASSEGGEKLFF
TRBV27,TRBJ1-1,few,NA,12,TGTGCCAGCAGTTTGACAGGCGGTCGGTGTATCTTT,CASSLTGGRCIF
TRBV11-2,TRBJ2-3,NA,TRBD1,16,TGTGCCAGCAGCTTAAGAGGGGACAGGGGGTCAGATACGCAGTATTTT,CASSLRGDRGSDTQYF
TRBV6-1,TRBJ2-7,once,TRBD2,15,TGTGCCAGCAGTGAGCTAGCGGGAGGGTCCTACGAGCAGTACTTC,CASSELAGGSYEQYF
TRBV10-2,TRBJ1-2,NA,NA,14,TGCGCCAGCAGTGAGGGGGTCGGTGGCTATGGCTACACCTTC,CASSEGVGGYGYTF
TRBV9,TRBJ2-1,NA,NA,14,TGTGCCAGCAGCGCGGGAGAGGTTGACAATGAGCAGTTCTTC,CASSAGEVDNEQFF
TRBV9,TRBJ2-7,NA,NA,15,TGTGCCAGCAGCGTAGTACCTGCGGAGCGCAACGAGCAGTACTTC,CASSVVPAERNEQYF
TRBV11-2,TRBJ2-1,NA,NA,16,TGTGCCAGCAGCTTAGATTTTTCCGCTCGCCCTAGGGAGCAGTTCTTC,CASSLDFSARPREQFF
TRBV15,TRBJ2-5,NA,NA,15,TGTGCCACCAGCAGAGATGGAGCTATCCAAGAGACCCAGTACTTC,CATSRDGAIQETQYF
TRBV13,TRBJ1-1,NA,NA,13,TGTGCCAGCAGCCCCCGTGGGGCCACTGAAGCTTTCTTT,CASSPRGATEAFF
TRBV18,TRBJ2-2,once,TRBD2,19,TGTGCCAGCTCACCCCCGGGACTAGCGGGAGGCCCGAACACCGGGGAGCTGTTTTTT,CASSPPGLAGGPNTGELFF
TRBV19,TRBJ1-3,NA,NA,15,TGTGCCAGTAGTCCCGTACAGTTCTCTGGAAACACCATATATTTT,CASSPVQFSGNTIYF
TRBV7-6,TRBJ2-1,NA,NA,14,TGTGCCAGCAGGACCCGAGGAGCTAGCGATGAGCAGTTCTTC,CASRTRGASDEQFF